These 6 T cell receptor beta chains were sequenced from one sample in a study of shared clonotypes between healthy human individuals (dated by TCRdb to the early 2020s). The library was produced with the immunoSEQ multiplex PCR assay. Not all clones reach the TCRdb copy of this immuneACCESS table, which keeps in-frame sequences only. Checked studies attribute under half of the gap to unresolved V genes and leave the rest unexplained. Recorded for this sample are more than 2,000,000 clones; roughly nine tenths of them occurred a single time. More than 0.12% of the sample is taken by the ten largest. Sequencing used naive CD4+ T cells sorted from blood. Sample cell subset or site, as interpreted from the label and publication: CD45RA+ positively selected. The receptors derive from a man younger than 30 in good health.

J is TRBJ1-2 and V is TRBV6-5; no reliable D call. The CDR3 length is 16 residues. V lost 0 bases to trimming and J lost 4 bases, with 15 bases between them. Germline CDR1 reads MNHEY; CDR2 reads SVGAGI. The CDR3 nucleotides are TGTGCCAGCAGTTACTCGATTGGCAGGCCCTTCTATGGCTACACCTTC. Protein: CASSYSIGRPFYGYTF.

As DNA, the CDR3 is TGTGCCAGCAGCTTAGCGCTCGGTACCAATCCCTACAATGAGCAGTTCTTC. It yields the protein CASSLALGTNPYNEQFF. The chain links TRBV7-9 to TRBJ2-1; D not resolved. Germline V gene sequence: CDR1 SEHNR, CDR2 FQNEAQ (reference sequence). V gave up 0 bases and J gave up 2 bases, with 14 bases separating them. CDR3 length: 17 residues.

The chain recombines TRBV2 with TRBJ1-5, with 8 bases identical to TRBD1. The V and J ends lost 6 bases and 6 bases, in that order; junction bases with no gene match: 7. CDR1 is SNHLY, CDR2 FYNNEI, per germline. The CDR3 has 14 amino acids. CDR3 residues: CASSSDRAGQPQHF. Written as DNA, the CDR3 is TGTGCCAGCAGCTCGGACAGGGCGGGTCAGCCCCAGCATTTT. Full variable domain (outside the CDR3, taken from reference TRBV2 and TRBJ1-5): EPEVTQTPSHQVTQMGQEVILRCVPISNHLYFYWYRQILGQKVEFLVSFYNNEISEKSEIFDDQFSVERPDGSNFTLKIRSTKLEDSAMYFCASSSDRAGQPQHFGDGTRLSIL.

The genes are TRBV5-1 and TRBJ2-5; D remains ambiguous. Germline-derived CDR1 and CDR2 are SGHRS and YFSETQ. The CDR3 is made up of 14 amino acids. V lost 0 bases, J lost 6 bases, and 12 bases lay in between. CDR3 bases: TGCGCCAGCAGCTTGGCCGCAGGTCAACAGACCCAGTACTTC. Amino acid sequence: CASSLAAGQQTQYF. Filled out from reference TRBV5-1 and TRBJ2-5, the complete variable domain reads KAGVTQTPRYLIKTRGQQVTLSCSPISGHRSVSWYQQTPGQGLQFLFEYFSETQRNKGNFPGRFSGRQFSNSRSEMNVSTLELGDSALYLCASSLAAGQQTQYFGPGTRLLVL.

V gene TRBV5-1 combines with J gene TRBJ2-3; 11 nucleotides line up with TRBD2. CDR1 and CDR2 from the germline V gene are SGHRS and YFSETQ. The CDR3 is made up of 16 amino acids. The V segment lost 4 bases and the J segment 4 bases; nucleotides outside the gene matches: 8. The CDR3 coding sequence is TGCGCCAGCAGCGCCTTACTAGCGGGAGAAGCAGATACGCAGTATTTT. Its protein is CASSALLAGEADTQYF. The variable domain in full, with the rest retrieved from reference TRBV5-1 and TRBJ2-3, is KAGVTQTPRYLIKTRGQQVTLSCSPISGHRSVSWYQQTPGQGLQFLFEYFSETQRNKGNFPGRFSGRQFSNSRSEMNVSTLELGDSALYLCASSALLAGEADTQYFGPGTRLTVL.

The CDR3 loop reads CAIRRAGVESPLHF. The CDR3 DNA reads as TGTGCTATAAGACGAGCAGGGGTAGAATCACCCCTCCACTTT. The chain employs TRBV21-1 and TRBJ1-6; TRBD1 was called by the table and not checked on the DNA. TRBV21-1 is noted as a pseudogene. This CDR3 region has 14 residues.